This T cell receptor (beta chain) was identified in a study of cytomegalovirus exposure and HLA in healthy donors. General observations from the study: Presence/absence comparisons presumed near-even sequencing depth among donors.

CDR1 is MDHEN and CDR2 is SYDVKM in the germline V gene. V lost 1 base and J 12 bases, leaving 15 bases between the germline ends. CDR3 length: 13 residues. Comments on this clone: Its antigen is unidentified.

Primers for the PCR totalled 60 Vbeta and 13 Jbeta. Sequencing was performed with immunoSEQ multiplex PCR; in TCRdb, only in-frame clones are kept and a portion is missing. The sample consists of about 62,000 clones, around 87% of them appearing once. The sequence came from a man between 18 and 29 years old in good health and CMV-seronegative. This chain connects TRBV28 to TRBJ2-5; D uncertain. Sequencing was performed on PBMCs. CDR3 amino acids: CASSLSHPDTKYF. CDR3 coding DNA: TGTGCCAGCAGTTTATCGCACCCAGATACCAAGTACTTC.